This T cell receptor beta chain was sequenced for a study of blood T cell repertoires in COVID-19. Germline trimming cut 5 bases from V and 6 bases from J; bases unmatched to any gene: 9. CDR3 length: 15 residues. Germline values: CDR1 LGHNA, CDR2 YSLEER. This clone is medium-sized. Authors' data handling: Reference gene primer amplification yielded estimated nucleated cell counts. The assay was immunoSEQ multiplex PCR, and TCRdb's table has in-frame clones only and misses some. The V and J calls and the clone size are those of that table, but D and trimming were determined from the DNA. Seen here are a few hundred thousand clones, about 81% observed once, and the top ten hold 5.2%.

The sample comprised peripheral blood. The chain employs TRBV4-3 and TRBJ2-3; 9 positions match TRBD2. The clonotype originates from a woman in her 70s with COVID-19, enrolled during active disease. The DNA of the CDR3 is TGCGCCAGCAGCGGGATTGCGGGAGGGTTGGATACGCAGTATTTT. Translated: CASSGIAGGLDTQYF.